A few counts support the clone carrying this T cell receptor beta chain. Germline CDR1 is SGHRS and CDR2 is YFSETQ. CDR3 length equals 17 residues. With 4 bases removed from V and 4 bases from J, the gap between germline ends came to 23 bases. The record originates from a study of blood T cells in healthy people across ages. Using a J-beta primer mix together with a sample-barcoded 5' primer, a second PCR was run for roughly 6 to 12 cycles. TCRdb fed the 5' RACE reads into MiXCR, producing one record per CDR3 protein. The table records 920,000 or so distinct CDR3 sequences, 45% of them present only once.

Input material: blood. The clonotype comes from a woman aged 60-75 years in good health. The chain employs TRBV5-1 and TRBJ1-2; D possibly corresponds to TRBD1 (5 bases). CDR3 sequence: CASSQTLTRGGGYGYTF. The CDR3 nucleotides read TGCGCCAGCAGCCAGACACTGACAAGGGGAGGCGGCTATGGCTACACCTTC.